Listed here are 10 T cell receptor beta chains from one sample, sequenced in a study of PD-L1 blockade in urothelial cancer. The repertoire was sequenced with immunoSEQ multiplex PCR; TCRdb's copy has only in-frame clones and lacks some. The sample records about 110,000 clones, around 93% being singletons. Regarding time point: peripheral blood 6 weeks after treatment start. This material consisted of PBMCs, taken around atezolizumab (anti-PD-L1) treatment. The source is a man in his 60s with urothelial cancer.

The chain uses TRBV14 and TRBJ2-2; D is undetermined. This CDR3 spans 14 amino acids. Germline V CDR1 and CDR2: SGHDN, FVKESK. V was clipped by 5 bases and J by 3 bases, with 10 bases between them. The CDR3 is CASSTGWYTGELFF. The CDR3 DNA sequence: TGTGCCAGCAGCACCGGGTGGTACACCGGGGAGCTGTTTTTT.

V gene TRBV7-9 combines with J gene TRBJ1-1; D unresolved. The V gene lost 0 bases and the J gene lost 0 bases, with 11 bases spanning the gap. Per the germline V gene, CDR1 is SEHNR and CDR2 is FQNEAQ (reference sequence). This CDR3 is 16 amino acids long. The CDR3 DNA sequence: TGTGCCAGCAGCTTAGCCGGCAGGAACTTGAACACTGAAGCTTTCTTT. It yields the protein CASSLAGRNLNTEAFF.

V usage is TRBV30 and J usage is TRBJ1-3; D is ambiguous. Germline V gene sequence: CDR1 GTSNPN, CDR2 SVGIG (reference sequence). This CDR3 contains 14 residues. Trimming removed 5 bases from V and 4 bases from J, with 15 bases in between. CDR3 residues: CAWSTSTLGNTIYF. CDR3 coding DNA: TGTGCCTGGTCCACCTCGACTTTGGGAAACACCATATATTTT.

The chain is built from TRBV6-1 and TRBJ1-5; D ambiguous. V lost 6 bases, J lost 9 bases, and 12 bases lay in between. Germline loops: CDR1 MNHNS, CDR2 SASEGT. There are 12 residues in the CDR3. The CDR3 nucleotides are TGTGCCAGCAGACAACATCGGGGGCCCCAGCATTTT. It codes for CASRQHRGPQHF.

The J gene is TRBJ2-7, the V gene TRBV5-4, with 10 bases matching TRBD2. The length of the CDR3 is 16 residues. J gave up 4 bases and V 1 base, and 8 bases lay outside the gene matches. Germline CDR1 reads SGHNT; CDR2 reads YYREEE (reference sequence). The CDR3 DNA reads as TGTGCCAGCAGCTTGCCGGCTAGCGGGAGTCGATACGAGCAGTACTTC. It is translated as CASSLPASGSRYEQYF.

V usage is TRBV4-3 and J usage is TRBJ2-3, with 8 nucleotides matching TRBD2. This CDR3 contains 18 residues. CDR1 is LGHNA and CDR2 is YSLEER in the germline V gene. The junction had 12 bases not matched to a gene; V was cut back by 0 bases and J by 4 bases. The CDR3: CASSQDLREGDHADTQYF. The CDR3, as DNA: TGCGCCAGCAGCCAAGACCTCCGGGAGGGAGATCACGCAGATACGCAGTATTTT.

Only a few counts were recorded for this clone. The chain joins TRBV28 to TRBJ2-3, with 11 bases matching TRBD2. The CDR3 loop spans 14 amino acids. Germline V gene data show CDR1 as MDHEN and CDR2 as SYDVKM. V was clipped by 7 bases and J by 6 bases; unmatched bases: 6. CDR3: CASKLAGVSDTQYF. In DNA, the CDR3 is TGTGCCAGCAAACTAGCGGGAGTATCTGATACGCAGTATTTT.

The chain links TRBV28 to TRBJ1-2; 11 positions agree with TRBD1. The CDR3 loop spans 14 amino acids. Germline loops: CDR1 MDHEN, CDR2 SYDVKM. The J segment lost 3 bases and the V segment lost 6 bases, leaving 3 bases of the junction unmatched. CDR3 in amino acids: CASRWTGGDYGYTF. In DNA, the CDR3 is TGTGCCAGCAGGTGGACAGGGGGCGACTATGGCTACACCTTC.

The chain uses TRBV4-3 and TRBJ1-5; D is possibly TRBD1 (6 bases). Germline CDR1 and CDR2: LGHNA and YSLEER. Trimming shortened V by 6 bases and J by 7 bases, and 19 bases separated the two germline ends. The CDR3 loop spans 15 amino acids. CDR3 protein: CASSLDRRPNQPQHF. CDR3 DNA: TGCGCCAGCAGTCTCGACAGGCGCCCCAACCAGCCCCAGCATTTT.

This chain connects TRBV15 to TRBJ2-7; 8 bases are a match to TRBD1. This CDR3 contains 16 residues. V lost 1 base and J lost 11; bases outside the gene matches: 16. The germline V gene encodes CDR1 LNHNV and CDR2 YYDKDF (reference sequence). Written as DNA, the CDR3 is TGTGCCACCAGCAGAGGTTTAGGACAGGGTGAAGACTTGGAGTACTTC. Translated, it gives CATSRGLGQGEDLEYF.